The 27 T cell receptor beta chains below all came from one sample that was sequenced in a study of T cell responses to AZD1222 COVID-19 vaccine. The table came from immunoSEQ multiplex PCR; TCRdb's copy has only in-frame clones and leaves some out. The sample lists about 130,000 clones; more than 80% were seen once. The material sequenced was peripheral blood, taken on day 0 of AZD1222 vaccination. Receptors originate from an adult in good health.

This chain uses TRBV6-5 with TRBJ2-7; 7 bases match TRBD1. This CDR3 has 15 amino acids. Germline V gene data show CDR1 as MNHEY and CDR2 as SVGAGI. V was pared by 0 bases and J by 2 bases, with 4 bases of the junction left unmatched. This CDR3 is CASSYSRQGAYEQYF. CDR3 in DNA: TGTGCCAGCAGTTACTCGAGGCAGGGGGCCTACGAGCAGTACTTC.

With regard to this clone: This sample also contains other DNA sequences that code for the same CDR3. The chain links TRBV19 to TRBJ2-2; TRBD1 matches 10 bases. The germline V gene has CDR1 LNHDA and CDR2 SQIVND (reference sequence). V was pared by 6 bases and J by 5 bases, with 3 bases of the junction left unmatched. This CDR3 has 14 residues. The CDR3 nucleotides are TGTGCCAGTAGAGACAGGGGGCGGACCGGGGAGCTGTTTTTT. Residues: CASRDRGRTGELFF.

The genes are TRBV3-1 (or the pseudogene TRBV3-2) and TRBJ1-3; 9 bases align to TRBD1. Per the germline V gene, CDR1 is LGHDT and CDR2 is YNNKEL (reference sequence). Trimming at V came to 3 bases and at J to 2 bases, leaving 2 bases not matched to a gene. The CDR3 is 15 amino acids. CDR3 coding DNA: TGTGCCAGCAGCCACCGACAGGGGGCTGGAAACACCATATATTTT. This encodes CASSHRQGAGNTIYF.

This chain connects TRBV5-1 to TRBJ2-3; 7 positions match TRBD1. With V trimmed by 0 bases and J by 4 bases, 5 bases remained unmatched. The germline V gene has CDR1 SGHRS and CDR2 YFSETQ. The CDR3 spans 15 residues. The CDR3 coding sequence is TGCGCCAGCAGCTTGGAGGGGGCTCTCTCAGATACGCAGTATTTT. It codes for CASSLEGALSDTQYF.

The chain is built from TRBV6-1 and TRBJ2-4; D not resolved. Germline CDR1 is MNHNS and CDR2 is SASEGT. The CDR3 spans 16 residues. The ends were cut back, 2 bases at V and 0 bases at J, with 11 bases in the middle. The CDR3 spells CASSESGGVAKNIQYF. Here the CDR3 DNA reads TGTGCCAGCAGTGAATCTGGTGGGGTAGCCAAAAACATTCAGTACTTC.

V is TRBV18 and J is TRBJ1-6; TRBD1 matches 9 bases. The CDR3 totals 15 residues. Germline assignment: CDR1 KGHSH and CDR2 LQKENI. The V and J ends lost 3 bases and 7 bases, in that order; junction bases with no gene match: 4. CDR3 sequence: CASSPPDRGNSPLHF. CDR3 nucleotide sequence: TGTGCCAGCTCACCTCCGGACAGGGGAAATTCACCCCTCCACTTT.

This rearrangement joins TRBV6-5 to TRBJ1-2; tentative D call: TRBD1 (5 bases). The CDR3 totals 13 residues. Germline values: CDR1 MNHEY, CDR2 SVGAGI. V was clipped by 5 bases and J by 2 bases, with 9 bases between them. CDR3 coding DNA: TGTGCCAGCAGTCCCCGGGACAACTATGGCTACACCTTC. Translated: CASSPRDNYGYTF.

The chain is built from TRBV5-1 and TRBJ1-1, with 7 bases that match TRBD1. This CDR3 is built from 17 residues. Trimming took 3 bases from V and 1 from J; bases not matched to a gene: 12. Germline V gene sequence: CDR1 SGHRS, CDR2 YFSETQ. In DNA, the CDR3 is TGCGCCAGCAGCTGGGGGCCGACAGGGAGAACGAACACTGAAGCTTTCTTT. Translation: CASSWGPTGRTNTEAFF.

This clone was counted only a few times. The chain has TRBV28 and TRBJ1-1; the D is unclear. The CDR3 totals 11 residues. Trimming shortened V by 2 bases and J by 8 bases, and 6 bases separated the two germline ends. In germline, CDR1 is MDHEN, CDR2 SYDVKM. The CDR3 spells CASSLQLEAFF. DNA of the CDR3: TGTGCCAGCAGTTTACAGTTAGAAGCTTTCTTT.

The genes are TRBV3-1 (or the pseudogene TRBV3-2) and TRBJ1-2; 11 bases fit TRBD1. Germline CDR1 is LGHDT and CDR2 is YNNKEL (reference sequence). The CDR3 contains 15 residues. V lost 1 base to trimming and J lost 5 bases; unmatched junction nucleotides: 3. The CDR3 DNA is TGTGCCAGCAGCCAAGGGGGGACAGGGGGTTATGGCTACACCTTC. This sequence encodes CASSQGGTGGYGYTF.

The V gene is TRBV19, the J gene TRBJ1-6; D is perhaps TRBD1 (5 bases). V dropped 9 bases and J dropped 7 bases, with 13 bases sitting between them. Germline CDR1 is LNHDA and CDR2 is SQIVND (reference sequence). This CDR3 is 13 amino acids long. Written as DNA, the CDR3 is TGTGCCAGCCAAATAAGGGACAATTCACCCCTCCACTTT. This gives the protein CASQIRDNSPLHF.

V usage is TRBV5-1 and J usage is TRBJ1-4; 7 nucleotides align to TRBD1. The CDR3 length is 14 residues. V lost 4 bases and J lost 5; bases outside the gene matches: 5. Germline CDR1 and CDR2: SGHRS and YFSETQ. This chain's CDR3 is CASSTGQPNEKLFF. The CDR3 nucleotides read TGCGCCAGCAGCACGGGACAGCCAAATGAAAAACTGTTTTTT.

The chain links TRBV28 to TRBJ2-7; the D gene is possibly TRBD2 (7 bases). This CDR3 region has 15 residues. Germline CDR1 and CDR2: MDHEN and SYDVKM. Trimming took off 2 bases at V and 5 bases at J, with 16 bases between the two ends. This CDR3 reads CASSLVRGAVHEQYF. CDR3 nucleotides: TGTGCCAGCAGTTTAGTTCGGGGGGCGGTCCACGAGCAGTACTTC.

The CDR3 DNA reads as TGTGCCAGCAGTTACGCGGGTGAGGGGACACCCCTCCACTTT. It is translated as CASSYAGEGTPLHF. The chain is built from TRBV6-5 and TRBJ1-6; the D gene is possibly TRBD1 (5 bases). Trimming removed 2 bases at V and 11 bases at J, with 13 bases between. The CDR3 has 14 residues. Per the germline V gene, CDR1 is MNHEY and CDR2 is SVGAGI.

This clone was observed once. This chain connects TRBV5-8 to TRBJ2-3; no firm D call. Trimming shortened V by 1 base and J by 4 bases, and 13 bases separated the two germline ends. Germline V lookup: CDR1 SGHTS, CDR2 YDEGEE. This CDR3 comprises 15 residues. The CDR3 nucleotides read TGTGCCAGCAGCTTGAAGCGCTTTCGCGCAGATACGCAGTATTTT. This sequence encodes CASSLKRFRADTQYF.

This chain connects TRBV28 to TRBJ2-6; no firm D call. CDR3 length: 15 amino acids. The germline V gene has CDR1 MDHEN and CDR2 SYDVKM. V was shortened by 6 bases and J by 1 base, with 10 bases between the two germline ends. The CDR3, as DNA: TGTGCCAGCAGCCCCTCACTATCTGGGGCCAACGTCCTGACTTTC. Protein product: CASSPSLSGANVLTF.

The rearrangement links TRBV5-1 to TRBJ1-4; no clear D gene. V gave up 5 bases and J gave up 0 bases, with 5 bases separating them. In germline, CDR1 is SGHRS, CDR2 YFSETQ. This CDR3 has 13 amino acids. As DNA, the CDR3 is TGCGCCAGCAGGGTGGCAACTAATGAAAAACTGTTTTTT. This encodes CASRVATNEKLFF.

The rearrangement links TRBV19 to TRBJ1-2; D gene uncertain. Germline V CDR1 and CDR2: LNHDA, SQIVND (reference sequence). The CDR3 is 12 amino acids. Trimming took 0 bases from V and 7 from J, leaving 6 bases between them. CDR3 protein: CASSIERSGYTF. The CDR3 nucleotides are TGTGCCAGTAGTATAGAGCGGAGTGGCTACACCTTC.

This sequence joins TRBV19 and TRBJ1-2; D unresolved. The CDR3 length is 14 residues. V was pared by 6 bases and J by 4 bases, with 15 bases between. Germline-derived CDR1 and CDR2 are LNHDA and SQIVND (reference sequence). CDR3 residues: CASRAPGGIYGYTF. The CDR3 DNA follows: TGTGCCAGTAGGGCCCCCGGTGGAATCTATGGCTACACCTTC.

The rearrangement links TRBV28 to TRBJ1-5; TRBD1 is a possible D gene (5 bases). V lost 4 bases to trimming and J lost 11 bases, with 21 bases between them. In germline, CDR1 is MDHEN, CDR2 SYDVKM. This CDR3 contains 15 residues. CDR3 region: CASSSNIRDGTSQHF. CDR3 DNA sequence: TGTGCCAGCAGTTCCAATATCCGGGACGGCACATCCCAGCATTTT.

The chain joins TRBV6-5 to TRBJ1-1, with D perhaps matching TRBD1 (6 bases). CDR3 length: 14 amino acids. V dropped 6 bases and J dropped 0 bases, with 11 bases sitting between them. Germline CDR1 MNHEY, CDR2 SVGAGI. The CDR3 here is CASRTGPMNTEAFF. In DNA, the CDR3 is TGTGCCAGCAGGACAGGACCAATGAACACTGAAGCTTTCTTT.

The chain employs TRBV5-1 and TRBJ1-1; D gene ambiguous. The V gene lost 4 bases and the J gene lost 0 bases, with 10 bases spanning the gap. The CDR3 loop spans 14 amino acids. CDR1 is SGHRS and CDR2 is YFSETQ in the germline V gene. CDR3 residues: CASSPMTLNTEAFF. Here the CDR3 DNA reads TGCGCCAGCAGCCCGATGACACTGAACACTGAAGCTTTCTTT.

J is TRBJ1-2 and V is TRBV7-3; D is perhaps TRBD1 (5 bases). Germline CDR1 reads SGHTA; CDR2 reads FQGTGA. Trimming removed 1 base from V and 8 bases from J, with 11 bases in between. The CDR3 loop spans 13 amino acids. The CDR3 DNA reads TGTGCCAGCAGCTTAATGGGGGAGGGAGGCTACACCTTC. It translates to CASSLMGEGGYTF.

V and J are TRBV7-3 and TRBJ2-5; tentatively, D is TRBD2 (7 bases). V dropped 4 bases and J dropped 4 bases, with 19 bases sitting between them. This CDR3 is built from 16 residues. Germline CDR1 is SGHTA and CDR2 is FQGTGA. The DNA of the CDR3 is TGTGCCAGCAGCTACGGGGGGCAGGGGTCTGGAGAGACCCAGTACTTC. Translating gives CASSYGGQGSGETQYF. Based on the CDR3 plus reference TRBV7-3 and TRBJ2-5, the full variable domain is GAGVSQTPSNKVTEKGKYVELRCDPISGHTALYWYRQSLGQGPEFLIYFQGTGAADDSGLPNDRFFAVRPEGSVSTLKIQRTERGDSAVYLCASSYGGQGSGETQYFGPGTRLLVL.

The J gene is TRBJ2-5, the V gene TRBV7-2; D is unresolved. This CDR3 region has 15 residues. Germline V gene data show CDR1 as SGHTA and CDR2 as FQGNSA. V was clipped by 2 bases and J by 4 bases, with 14 bases between them. Here the CDR3 reads CASSLLTAPIETQYF. CDR3 bases: TGTGCCAGCAGCTTACTTACAGCTCCGATAGAGACCCAGTACTTC.

This sequence joins TRBV28 and TRBJ1-6; D is possibly TRBD1 (5 bases). V was trimmed by 7 bases and J by 2 bases, leaving 9 bases between them. The CDR3 extends over 14 amino acids. Germline V gene lookup returns CDR1 MDHEN and CDR2 SYDVKM. The DNA for the CDR3 is TGTGCCAGCACGCGGGGGGCCTATAATTCACCCCTCCACTTT. Translating it yields CASTRGAYNSPLHF. Supplemented by reference TRBV28 and TRBJ1-6, the full variable domain reads DVKVTQSSRYLVKRTGEKVFLECVQDMDHENMFWYRQDPGLGLRLIYFSYDVKMKEKGDIPEGYSVSREKKERFSLILESASTNQTSMYLCASTRGAYNSPLHFGNGTRLTVT.

This clone appeared once. The chain is built from TRBV7-3 and TRBJ1-1; D uncertain. Germline CDR1 reads SGHTA; CDR2 reads FQGTGA. V shed 3 bases and J shed 4 bases, with 12 bases lying between them. This CDR3 contains 14 residues. CDR3 amino acids: CASSFTVVGTEAFF. The CDR3 nucleotides are TGTGCCAGCAGCTTCACAGTGGTAGGCACTGAAGCTTTCTTT.